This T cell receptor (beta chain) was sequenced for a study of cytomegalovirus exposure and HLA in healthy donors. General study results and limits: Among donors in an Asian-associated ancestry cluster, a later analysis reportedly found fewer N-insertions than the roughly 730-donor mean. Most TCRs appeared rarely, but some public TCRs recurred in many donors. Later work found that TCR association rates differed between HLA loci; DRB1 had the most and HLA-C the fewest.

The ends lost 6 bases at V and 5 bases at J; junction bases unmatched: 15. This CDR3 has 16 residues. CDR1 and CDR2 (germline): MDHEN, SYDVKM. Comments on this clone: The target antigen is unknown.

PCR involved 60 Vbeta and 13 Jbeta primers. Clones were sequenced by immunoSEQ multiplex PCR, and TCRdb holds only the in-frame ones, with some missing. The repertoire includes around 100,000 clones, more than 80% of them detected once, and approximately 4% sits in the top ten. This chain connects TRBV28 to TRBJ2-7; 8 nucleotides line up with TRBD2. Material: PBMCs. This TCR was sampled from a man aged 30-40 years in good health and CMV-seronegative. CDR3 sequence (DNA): TGTGCCAGCAGGGCTCCCAACTGGCGGGAGGTGAACGAGCAGTACTTC. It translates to CASRAPNWREVNEQYF.